The clone carrying this TCR beta chain came up once. Its matching antigen is unknown. This sample was taken from a study of cytomegalovirus exposure and HLA in healthy donors. Whole-study findings and limits: Using a false discovery rate of 0.05, a later analysis showed that approximately 17,000 TCR beta sequences were associated with HLA alleles. Donors belonging to an Asian-associated ancestry cluster reportedly showed fewer N-insertions in productive TCRs than the approximately 700-donor mean, according to what a later analysis found.

At sampling all donors were nominally healthy, likely with unrecorded immune exposures. PCR involved 60 Vbeta and 13 Jbeta primers. The assay was immunoSEQ multiplex PCR, and TCRdb's table has in-frame clones only and misses some. Seen here are about 110,000 clones, 73% observed once, and the top ten hold roughly 8%. The V end lost 9 bases, the J end lost 0 bases, and 12 bases lay between the germline ends. Germline V CDR1 and CDR2: MNHNS, SASEGT. The CDR3 runs 15 residues. The sequenced sample consisted of PBMCs. The chain is built from TRBV6-1 and TRBJ2-6, with D perhaps TRBD2 (5 bases). The TCR originated in a man in his forties or fifties in good health and CMV-seronegative. For the CDR3, the DNA is TGTGCCAGTGGAGCAGCGGCCTCTGGGGCCAACGTCCTGACTTTC. It encodes CASGAAASGANVLTF.